This entry features one T cell receptor (beta chain) sequence. The data stem from a study of PD-L1 blockade in urothelial cancer. Study-wide background: Male sex and bladder-origin urothelial cancer were recorded for twenty-five of 29 patients.

Germline-derived CDR1 and CDR2 are SGHNT and YYREEE (reference sequence). V was trimmed by 3 bases and J by 7 bases, leaving 19 bases between them. The CDR3 totals 15 residues. Time point indicated: pretreatment peripheral blood. Produced via immunoSEQ multiplex PCR; TCRdb's table is partial and in-frame only. The sample has under 100,000 clones, around 90% seen once; the top ten hold under 2%. The genes are TRBV5-4 and TRBJ1-1; possible D gene TRBD1, 5 bases. Here the sequenced sample was PBMCs, taken around atezolizumab (anti-PD-L1) treatment. This TCR came from a man aged 60-69 years with urothelial cancer. The CDR3 region is CASSSAKQGTHEAFF. DNA for the CDR3: TGTGCCAGCAGCTCCGCCAAGCAGGGCACGCATGAAGCTTTCTTT. The entire variable domain, with the rest obtained from reference TRBV5-4 and TRBJ1-1, is as follows: ETGVTQSPTHLIKTRGQQVTLRCSSQSGHNTVSWYQQALGQGPQFIFQYYREEENGRGNFPPRFSGLQFPNYSSELNVNALELDDSALYLCASSSAKQGTHEAFFGQGTRLTVV.